The rows below give T cell receptor beta chains drawn from one sample of a study of T cell responses to AZD1222 COVID-19 vaccine. Clones were read by immunoSEQ multiplex PCR, and TCRdb kept only the in-frame ones, dropping some. The sample includes around 120,000 clones, more than 85% of them seen just once. The material sequenced was peripheral blood, taken on day 0 of AZD1222 vaccination. Receptors were obtained from an adult in good health. Both conserved end residues are part of each CDR3. The D gene is left open where the match is weak. The size field is filled for only some rows; it gives once, few, many or a size class.

d_call j_call v_call clone_size cdr3_aa cdr3_nt
TRBD1 TRBJ2-2 TRBV9 . CASTGTGDGTGELFF TGTGCCAGCACCGGGACAGGGGACGGAACCGGGGAGCTGTTTTTT
. TRBJ2-7 TRBV5-4 . CASSSPRGKRNEQYF TGTGCCAGCAGCTCCCCTAGGGGCAAGAGAAACGAGCAGTACTTC
. TRBJ1-1 TRBV5-6 once CASSLTATVNTEAFF TGTGCCAGCAGCTTGACCGCGACGGTGAACACTGAAGCTTTCTTT
. TRBJ2-7 TRBV5-4 . CASSLDGGARLYEQYF TGTGCCAGCAGCTTGGACGGAGGGGCTCGCCTTTACGAGCAGTACTTC
. TRBJ2-1 TRBV7-7 once CASSLGAHHSYNEQFF TGTGCTAGCAGCTTGGGGGCCCACCACTCCTACAATGAGCAGTTCTTC
TRBD2 TRBJ2-7 TRBV27 . CASSFGGVGRGAYEQYF TGTGCCAGCAGTTTCGGGGGGGTGGGGCGCGGCGCCTACGAGCAGTACTTC
TRBD2 TRBJ2-1 TRBV2 . CASALAGGPSYEQFF TGTGCCAGCGCCCTAGCGGGAGGGCCCTCCTATGAGCAGTTCTTC
. TRBJ2-2 TRBV18 . CASSPGTPNTGELFF TGTGCCAGCTCACCCGGGACGCCGAACACCGGGGAGCTGTTTTTT
TRBD1 TRBJ1-2 TRBV4-2 . CASSTRTGGLYGYTF TGTGCCAGCAGCACTAGGACAGGGGGTCTCTATGGCTACACCTTC
. TRBJ2-7 TRBV28 . CASGGSSYEQYF TGTGCCAGCGGAGGGTCGTCCTACGAGCAGTACTTC
. TRBJ2-2 TRBV3-1/TRBV3-2 once CAAQEVTGELFF TGTGCCGCCCAAGAGGTCACCGGGGAGCTGTTTTTT
TRBD1 TRBJ1-1 TRBV28 . CASSRLRTGGAHTEAFF TGTGCCAGCAGCCGATTGCGGACAGGGGGCGCGCACACTGAAGCTTTCTTT
. TRBJ1-1 TRBV28 . CASSLPKPNTEAFF TGTGCCAGCAGTTTACCTAAGCCGAACACTGAAGCTTTCTTT
TRBD1 TRBJ1-1 TRBV20-1 . CSVRGDTEAFF TGCAGTGTCAGGGGGGACACTGAAGCTTTCTTT
. TRBJ1-4 TRBV7-3 . CASKEGVRVLNEKLFF TGTGCCAGCAAAGAGGGGGTTCGGGTTCTTAACGAAAAACTGTTTTTT
. TRBJ2-1 TRBV12-3/TRBV12-4 once CASNRGQGGRQFF TGTGCCAGCAATAGGGGGCAGGGGGGACGGCAGTTCTTC
. TRBJ1-2 TRBV28 . CASSFPVMQGGGYTF TGTGCCAGCAGTTTTCCCGTCATGCAGGGAGGGGGCTACACCTTC
. TRBJ1-1 TRBV12-5 . CASGIGSHTEAFF TGTGCTAGTGGTATTGGATCCCACACTGAAGCTTTCTTT
TRBD1 TRBJ2-3 TRBV5-1 once CASSYWDRPRLTDTQYF TGCGCCAGCAGCTACTGGGACAGGCCGAGACTCACAGATACGCAGTATTTT
. TRBJ1-3 TRBV9 . CASSVDPGGGSGNTIYF TGTGCCAGCAGCGTAGATCCAGGTGGGGGCTCTGGAAACACCATATATTTT
. TRBJ2-7 TRBV4-1 . CASSQEDPLYEQYF TGCGCCAGCAGCCAAGAGGACCCTCTCTACGAGCAGTACTTC
TRBD1 TRBJ1-1 TRBV19 once CASSIQGVNTEAFF TGTGCCAGTAGTATACAGGGGGTGAACACTGAAGCTTTCTTT